This TCR beta chain stems from a study of OX40 agonist ivuxolimab in advanced cancers. For context, the study as a whole: Ivuxolimab was an agonistic, fully human IgG2 monoclonal antibody directed against OX40 (CD134), a costimulatory receptor. Intravenous ivuxolimab was administered to patients every 2 weeks at six dose levels: 0.01, 0.1, 0.3, 1.5, 3 and 10 mg/kg. Among the roughly 50 dose-escalation patients, approximately 20 had hepatocellular carcinoma, roughly 15 melanoma, 9 renal cell carcinoma and 9 head and neck cancer. In the dose-escalation cohort, 82.7% of patients were male, and the mean age was around 60 years, with a range of roughly 23 to 85. Prior anti-PD-1, anti-PD-L1 or anti-CTLA-4 therapy was permitted, and 30% to 45% of dose-escalation patients had received checkpoint inhibitors. Partial responses occurred in three dose-escalation patients, of whom one had hepatocellular carcinoma and two had cutaneous melanoma. Peripheral TCRbeta sequencing was intended to test whether TCR sequence diversity was altered and clonal T-cell expansion was caused by ivuxolimab. The monotherapy dose-escalation portion (N ≈ 52 patients) of the phase I ivuxolimab trial is reported in the paper.

At the junction V is shortened by 0 bases and J by 4 bases, with 4 bases in between. CDR1 and CDR2 (GTSNPN, SVGIG) derive from the germline V gene (reference sequence). The CDR3 runs 11 residues from the cysteine to the phenylalanine. CDR3 DNA is the only sequence kept; it has 33 bases, read in frame from the first base. On this clone: It lacks a known antigen. Per-base qualities were not stored, and no clone one base away is much larger.

To sequence the TCRbeta CDR3 region, genomic DNA was isolated from the sorted cells. The immunoSEQ Assay was used to sequence the TCRbeta CDR3 regions. As stored in TCRdb, this immuneACCESS dataset retains in-frame rearrangements with V and J assigned. A fraction of the clones does not appear; measured against another copy, unresolved V genes explain less than half of the discrepancy, and the remainder lacks a known reason. In this sample the table shows over 100,000 clones, approximately 94% of which occur a single time. The top ten clones comprise 1% of the sample. What the authors observed across the whole study: Partial responders in the 0.1-3.0 mg/kg groups had among the lowest normalized peripheral clonal expansion, especially among CD8+ T cells. Low levels of normalized T-cell clonal expansion were also shown by some nonresponding patients. The antigen specificity of the clonally expanded peripheral T cells was not determined. At doses of 0.1 to 3.0 mg/kg, clonal expansion of both CD4+ and CD8+ T cells in blood was seen between baseline and week 6. On average, CD8+ T cells showed more expanded clones than CD4+ T cells after ivuxolimab.

The trial excluded patients who had a history of autoimmune disease or who were on systemic immunosuppression. In every dose cohort, peripheral blood was drawn for TCR sequencing at baseline, cycle 4 day 1, and cycle 7 day 1. Samples came from an open-label, multicenter, first-in-human phase I dose-escalation trial of ivuxolimab. Adults with locally advanced or metastatic head and neck squamous cell, hepatocellular, melanoma or renal cell carcinoma were enrolled in the trial. Before TCR sequencing, CD4+ and CD8+ T cells were separately sorted from peripheral blood. The starting material was CD4+ or CD8+ T cells sorted from blood, obtained in a trial of the OX40 agonist ivuxolimab. The rearranged segments are TRBV30 and TRBJ2-7, with the identity of the D gene unclear. The receptor comes from an adult with an advanced solid tumor such as melanoma, head and neck, liver or kidney cancer. CDR3 loop: CAWSVLYEQYF. The DNA reads as follows: TGTGCCTGGAGTGTACTATACGAGCAGTACTTC.